The 13 T cell receptor beta chains given below trace back to one sample, sequenced in a study of blood T cells in healthy people across ages. Through a sample-barcoded 5' primer and a J-beta primer mix, a second PCR was run for roughly 6 to 11 cycles. A single record per CDR3 protein comes from TCRdb applying MiXCR to the 5' RACE reads. The data contain about 1,400,000 distinct CDR3 sequences, roughly 45% of them singletons. Sequencing was carried out using blood. All receptors come from a woman between 18 and 30 years old in good health.

Turning to this clonotype: This may stem from a read error, because a much larger clone lies one nucleotide away. This sequence joins TRBV11-2 and TRBJ1-2; no firm D call. The CDR3 covers 13 residues. Germline CDR1 reads SGHAT; CDR2 reads FQNNGV. V was pared by 0 bases and J by 4 bases, with 6 bases between. The CDR3 reads CASSLEDTYGYTF. The CDR3 DNA follows: TGTGCCAGCAGCTTAGAAGACACCTATGGCTACACCTTC.

This clonotype was recorded a few times. The J gene is TRBJ1-2, the V gene TRBV6-1; 7 bases match TRBD1. This CDR3 region has 14 residues. Germline V gene sequence: CDR1 MNHNS, CDR2 SASEGT. J was trimmed by 6 bases and V by 2 bases; bases with no gene match: 6. DNA for the CDR3: TGTGCCAGCAGTGAACCCGGGACAGCCGATGGCTACACCTTC. The encoded protein is CASSEPGTADGYTF.

J is TRBJ2-1 and V is TRBV20-1, with 13 bases aligning to TRBD2. The V gene's germline CDR1 is DFQATT and CDR2 SNEGSKA (reference sequence). This CDR3 contains 19 residues. After removal of 0 bases from V and 8 bases from J, the junction contained 16 bases not matched to a gene. CDR3 in amino acids: CSARDSATSGRALTDEQFF. The CDR3, as DNA: TGCAGTGCTAGAGATTCTGCCACTAGCGGGAGGGCTCTGACCGATGAGCAGTTCTTC.

This clonotype was observed once. Germline and junction disagree at one end, which may indicate a read error. The chain uses TRBV20-1 and TRBJ1-1; D gene uncertain. This CDR3 has 13 residues. CDR1 DFQATT and CDR2 SNEGSKA come from the germline V gene (reference sequence). CDR3: CSARGMADTEAFF. The DNA for the CDR3 is TGCAGTGCCAGAGGTATGGCGGACACTGAAGCTTTCTTT.

CDR3 loop: CSARRGGGANQPQHF. The CDR3 DNA follows: TGCAGTGCCAGGAGGGGAGGGGGGGCGAATCAGCCCCAGCATTTT. The rearrangement uses TRBV20-1 and TRBJ1-5; perhaps TRBD1 as D (6 bases). Germline V gene lookup returns CDR1 DFQATT and CDR2 SNEGSKA (reference sequence). This CDR3 is 15 amino acids long. With 6 bases removed from V and 4 bases from J, the gap between germline ends came to 19 bases.

V gene TRBV6-5 combines with J gene TRBJ2-3; 11 nucleotides line up with TRBD2. CDR1 and CDR2 (germline): MNHEY, SVGAGI. J gave up 6 bases and V 10 bases, and 9 bases lay outside the gene matches. The CDR3 contains 14 residues. Here the CDR3 reads CATELAGDPDTQYF. The CDR3 bases are TGTGCCACCGAACTAGCGGGGGATCCCGATACGCAGTATTTT.

This rearrangement joins TRBV4-1 to TRBJ2-1, with 10 bases lining up with TRBD1. Germline V gene sequence: CDR1 MGHRA, CDR2 YSYEKL. Trimming took 0 bases from V and 10 from J; bases not matched to a gene: 6. This CDR3 contains 15 residues. The CDR3 here is CASSQDRTGGREQFF. The CDR3 DNA follows: TGCGCCAGCAGCCAAGATAGGACAGGGGGTAGGGAGCAGTTCTTC.

A remark on this clonotype: The junction differs from germline at one of its ends, possibly a read error. The rearrangement uses TRBV29-1 and TRBJ2-7; 10 nucleotides match TRBD1. Germline CDR1 is SQVTM and CDR2 is ANQGSEA. There are 13 residues in the CDR3. The CDR3 spells CSVGQGASDEQYF. For the CDR3, the DNA is TGCAGCGTTGGACAGGGGGCCTCCGACGAGCAGTACTTC.

The gene calls are TRBV6-1 and TRBJ2-7, with a weak D call TRBD2 (5 bases). This CDR3 has 13 residues. Germline loops: CDR1 MNHNS, CDR2 SASEGT. V lost 4 bases to trimming and J lost 3 bases, with 10 bases between them. The CDR3 DNA follows: TGTGCCAGCAGTGTGGTCCGGGGCTACGAGCAGTACTTC. It is translated as CASSVVRGYEQYF.

The genes are TRBV6-2 or TRBV6-3 and TRBJ2-1; 9 nucleotides match TRBD1. Germline V gene sequence: CDR1 MNHEY, CDR2 SVGEGT. CDR3 length: 12 amino acids. The V segment lost 5 bases and the J segment 12 bases; nucleotides outside the gene matches: 5. CDR3 nucleotides: TGTGCCAGCAGTGTCCCGGGACAGGGGCAGTTCTTC. This sequence encodes CASSVPGQGQFF.

This clonotype was seen a handful of times. J is TRBJ2-7 and V is TRBV4-1, with 15 nucleotides matching TRBD2. Germline assignment: CDR1 MGHRA and CDR2 YSYEKL. The V gene end was trimmed by 1 base and the J gene end by 1 base; junction bases not matched to a gene: 8. This CDR3 spans 19 amino acids. CDR3 sequence: CASSQVRTSGGAKSYEQYF. CDR3 nucleotide sequence: TGCGCCAGCAGCCAAGTTCGGACTAGCGGGGGGGCCAAGTCCTACGAGCAGTACTTC.

On this clonotype itself: An end of the junction does not agree with germline; a read error may underlie this. This sequence joins TRBV2 and TRBJ2-7; D not certain. This CDR3 contains 12 residues. CDR1 SNHLY and CDR2 FYNNEI come from the germline V gene. CDR3 amino acids: CAGSEALPEQYF. The CDR3 nucleotides read TGTGCCGGCAGTGAAGCGCTCCCCGAGCAGTACTTC.

This clonotype has just a few counts. The CDR3 region is CASSYDPRSSYEQYF. The CDR3 DNA reads TGTGCCAGCAGTTACGACCCGCGAAGCTCCTACGAGCAGTACTTC. The chain joins TRBV6-2 or TRBV6-3 to TRBJ2-7; D gene ambiguous. Trimming removed 2 bases from V and 0 bases from J, with 11 bases in between. In germline, CDR1 is MNHEY, CDR2 SVGEGT. This CDR3 comprises 15 residues.